This entry concerns a single T cell receptor beta chain. This specimen comes from a study of glioma-infiltrating T cells after dendritic cell vaccination. Study information: At biweekly intervals, patients got three intradermal dendritic cell vaccine injections.

Trimming removed 4 bases from V and 10 bases from J, with 17 bases in between. This CDR3 region has 14 residues. CDR1 and CDR2 (germline): SEHNR, FQNEAQ (reference sequence). Time point: after dendritic cell vaccination, including at tumor progression/relapse. Generated by immunoSEQ multiplex PCR, the TCRdb table keeps only in-frame clones and is missing some. The table shows approximately 99,000 clones, with 65% to 85% occurring only once. Sample: blood, taken after dendritic cell vaccination. V and J are TRBV7-9 and TRBJ2-1, with a weak D call TRBD2 (6 bases). The receptor was isolated from a human donor with glioblastoma. The CDR3 DNA sequence: TGTGCCAGCAGCTCCCCGGGAGCACGAGTAGAGCAGTTCTTC. It specifies CASSSPGARVEQFF. Full variable domain (outside the CDR3, taken from reference TRBV7-9 and TRBJ2-1): DTGVSQNPRHKITKRGQNVTFRCDPISEHNRLYWYRQTLGQGPEFLTYFQNEAQLEKSRLLSDRFSAERPKGSFSTLEIQRTEQGDSAMYLCASSSPGARVEQFFGPGTRLTVL.